The sequence of this T cell receptor (beta chain) was determined in a study of control samples from healthy donors and cancer patients. This clone occurred once. Here immunoSEQ multiplex PCR was the method, and the copy in TCRdb shows in-frame clones only, minus some. The table has 95,000 to 150,000 clones, approximately 93% seen once; the top ten hold 7.8%. The receptor was derived from a woman aged 18-29 years in good health. The sequencing sample was made of blood.

The CDR3 here is CASSKQGTQYF. The CDR3 DNA reads as TGTGCCAGTAGTAAACAGGGGACGCAGTATTTT. The J gene is TRBJ2-3, the V gene TRBV19, with TRBD1 matching over 7 bases. Germline V gene lookup returns CDR1 LNHDA and CDR2 SQIVND (reference sequence). The ends lost 4 bases at V and 9 bases at J; junction bases unmatched: 1. This CDR3 has 11 amino acids.